A single sample is the source of the 3 T cell receptor beta chains below, sequenced in a study of blood T cell repertoires in COVID-19. Clones were sequenced by immunoSEQ multiplex PCR, and TCRdb holds only the in-frame ones, with some missing. The sample lists about 430,000 clones, 80% to 90% seen once, with 0.8% to 1% in the top ten. Sequencing input: peripheral blood. Receptor source: a man younger than 30 with COVID-19, enrolled during active disease.

The chain uses TRBV19 and TRBJ2-7; maybe TRBD1 (6 bases). CDR3 length: 15 amino acids. The V end lost 5 bases, the J end lost 0 bases, and 14 bases lay between the germline ends. Germline CDR1 and CDR2: LNHDA and SQIVND (reference sequence). The CDR3 here is CASSLDSPPSYEQYF. In nucleotides, the CDR3 is TGTGCCAGTAGTTTGGACAGCCCTCCCTCCTACGAGCAGTACTTC. The full variable domain, rest sourced from reference TRBV19 and TRBJ2-7, is DGGITQSPKYLFRKEGQNVTLSCEQNLNHDAMYWYRQDPGQGLRLIYYSQIVNDFQKGDIAEGYSVSREKKESFPLTVTSAQKNPTAFYLCASSLDSPPSYEQYFGPGTRLTVT.

The V call is TRBV20-1, the J call TRBJ1-2, with unresolved D. The germline CDR1 and CDR2 sequences are DFQATT and SNEGSKA (reference sequence). The germline V and J ends were trimmed by 3 bases and 4 bases, with 6 bases remaining between them. The CDR3 spans 11 residues. The CDR3 coding sequence is TGCAGTGCTAGGACACCCTATGGCTACACCTTC. Its translation: CSARTPYGYTF.

The gene calls are TRBV19 and TRBJ1-1, with a tentative D call TRBD1 (5 bases). There are 13 residues in the CDR3. Deletions cut 8 bases from V and 1 base from J, with 11 bases between. CDR1 LNHDA and CDR2 SQIVND come from the germline V gene (reference sequence). The CDR3 loop is CASRVRENTEAFF. CDR3 DNA: TGTGCCAGTCGTGTCAGGGAGAACACTGAAGCTTTCTTT. The complete variable domain, with remaining parts taken from reference TRBV19 and TRBJ1-1, reads DGGITQSPKYLFRKEGQNVTLSCEQNLNHDAMYWYRQDPGQGLRLIYYSQIVNDFQKGDIAEGYSVSREKKESFPLTVTSAQKNPTAFYLCASRVRENTEAFFGQGTRLTVV.